The clone carrying this T cell receptor beta chain was observed a single time. Its antigen remains unidentified. The sort gate was single viable CD3+CD4+CD8-CD45RO+ cells for memory CD4+ T cells. Serostatus was set by detecting CMV pp150, pp28, p38, p52 IgG. Data came from immunoSEQ multiplex PCR; TCRdb stores just in-frame clones and leaves some out. The sample gives some 48,000 clones, roughly 78% of which show up once; 0.65% to 0.85% is in the top ten. The sample belongs to a study of memory CD4+ T cells and cytomegalovirus serostatus. Germline loops: CDR1 GTSNPN, CDR2 SVGIG (reference sequence). The CDR3 contains 13 residues. V was shortened by 6 bases and J by 4 bases, with 12 bases between the two germline ends. Whole-study findings and limits: The CMV-associated TCR signature appears largely within the CD4+ memory repertoire. Median bootstrapped AUC for CMV status was about 0.95 originally, around 0.91 US-trained. Each of around 69 CMV-associated TCRbeta sequences occurred in one to five individuals.

V is TRBV30 and J is TRBJ1-4; D is uncertain. This TCR derives from an adult in good health and CMV-seronegative. Material for sequencing was memory CD4+ T cells from blood. The CDR3 DNA reads as TGTGCCTGCCAAGGGTCCGGTAATGAAAAACTGTTTTTT. It codes for CACQGSGNEKLFF.